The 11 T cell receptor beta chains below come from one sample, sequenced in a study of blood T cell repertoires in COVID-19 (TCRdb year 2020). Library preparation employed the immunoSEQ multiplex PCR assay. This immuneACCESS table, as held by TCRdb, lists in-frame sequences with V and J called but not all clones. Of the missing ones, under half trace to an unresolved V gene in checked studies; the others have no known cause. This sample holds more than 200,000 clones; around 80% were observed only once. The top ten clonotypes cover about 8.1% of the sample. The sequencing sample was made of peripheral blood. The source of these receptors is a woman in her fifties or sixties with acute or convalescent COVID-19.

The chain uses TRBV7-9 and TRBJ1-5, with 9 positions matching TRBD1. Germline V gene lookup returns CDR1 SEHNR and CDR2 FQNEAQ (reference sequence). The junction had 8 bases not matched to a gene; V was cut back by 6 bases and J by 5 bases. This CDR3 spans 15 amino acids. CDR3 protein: CASSLSTGGYQPQHF. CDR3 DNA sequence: TGTGCCAGCAGTTTATCGACAGGGGGATATCAGCCCCAGCATTTT.

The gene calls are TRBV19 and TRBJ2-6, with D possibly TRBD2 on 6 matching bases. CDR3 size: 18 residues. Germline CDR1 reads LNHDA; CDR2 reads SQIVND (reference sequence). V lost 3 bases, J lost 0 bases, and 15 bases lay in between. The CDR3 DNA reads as TGTGCCAGTAGTATGGGGGGACTGGAATACTCTGGGGCCAACGTCCTGACTTTC. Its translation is CASSMGGLEYSGANVLTF.

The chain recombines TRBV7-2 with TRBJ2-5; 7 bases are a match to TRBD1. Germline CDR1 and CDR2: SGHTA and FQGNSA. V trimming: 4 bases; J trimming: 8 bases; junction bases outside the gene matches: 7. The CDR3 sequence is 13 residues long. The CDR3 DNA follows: TGTGCCAGCAGCTCCCCCGGGACAGAAACCCAGTACTTC. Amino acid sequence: CASSSPGTETQYF.

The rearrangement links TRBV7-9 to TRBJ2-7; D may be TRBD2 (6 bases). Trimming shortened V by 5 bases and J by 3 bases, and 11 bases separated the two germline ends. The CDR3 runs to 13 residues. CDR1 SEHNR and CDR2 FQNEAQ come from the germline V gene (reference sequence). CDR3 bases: TGTGCCAGCAGCCCAGACGGGAGCTACGAGCAGTACTTC. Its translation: CASSPDGSYEQYF.

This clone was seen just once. CDR3: CASSRQGTADEKLFF. In nucleotides, the CDR3 is TGCGCCAGCAGCCGGCAGGGGACAGCCGATGAAAAACTGTTTTTT. This chain connects TRBV5-1 to TRBJ1-4; TRBD1 agrees at 7 bases. CDR1 and CDR2 (germline): SGHRS, YFSETQ. The CDR3 extends over 15 amino acids. After removal of 4 bases from V and 6 bases from J, the junction contained 9 bases not matched to a gene.

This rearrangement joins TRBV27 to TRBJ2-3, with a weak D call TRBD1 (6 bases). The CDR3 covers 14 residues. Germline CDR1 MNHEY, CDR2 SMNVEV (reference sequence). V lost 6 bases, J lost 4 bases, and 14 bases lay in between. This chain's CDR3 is CASSLTSGADTQYF. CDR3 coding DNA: TGTGCCAGCAGCTTGACCTCAGGGGCAGATACGCAGTATTTT.

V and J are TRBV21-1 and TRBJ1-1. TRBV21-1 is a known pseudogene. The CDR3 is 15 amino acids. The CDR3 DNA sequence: TGTGCCAGCAGCAAGGAAGGAGGGGTGAACACTGAAGCTTTCTTT. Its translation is CASSKEGGVNTEAFF.

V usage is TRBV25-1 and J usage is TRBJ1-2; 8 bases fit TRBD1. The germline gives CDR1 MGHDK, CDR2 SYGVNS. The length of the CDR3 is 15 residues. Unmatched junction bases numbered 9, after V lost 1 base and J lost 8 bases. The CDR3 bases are TGTGCCAGCAGTGAATTTGCAGGGGGCGCAGAAGGCTACACCTTC. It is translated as CASSEFAGGAEGYTF.

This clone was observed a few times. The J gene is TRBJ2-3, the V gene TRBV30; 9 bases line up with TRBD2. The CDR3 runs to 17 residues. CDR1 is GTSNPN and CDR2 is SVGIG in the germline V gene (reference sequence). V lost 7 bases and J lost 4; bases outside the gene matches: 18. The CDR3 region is CALEARGRAVSPDTQYF. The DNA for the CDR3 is TGTGCCTTGGAGGCCCGCGGGAGGGCGGTATCTCCAGATACGCAGTATTTT. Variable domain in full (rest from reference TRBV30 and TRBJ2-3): SQTIHQWPATLVQPVGSPLSLECTVEGTSNPNLYWYRQAAGRGLQLLFYSVGIGQISSEVPQNLSASRPQDRQFILSSKKLLLSDSGFYLCALEARGRAVSPDTQYFGPGTRLTVL.

CDR3 DNA: TGTGCCAGCGGGCCTAACATTCAGTACTTC. Protein: CASGPNIQYF. This rearrangement joins TRBV28 to TRBJ2-4; D ambiguous. CDR3 length: 10 residues. The germline V gene encodes CDR1 MDHEN and CDR2 SYDVKM. The ends were cut back, 8 bases at V and 7 bases at J, with 6 bases in the middle.

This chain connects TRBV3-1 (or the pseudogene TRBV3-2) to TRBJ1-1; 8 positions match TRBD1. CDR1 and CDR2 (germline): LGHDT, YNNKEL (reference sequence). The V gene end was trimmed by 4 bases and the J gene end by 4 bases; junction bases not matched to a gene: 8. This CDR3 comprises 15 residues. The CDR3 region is CASSPPRGRATEAFF. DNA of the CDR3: TGTGCCAGCAGCCCACCCAGGGGGCGCGCCACTGAAGCTTTCTTT.